This T cell receptor (beta chain) stems from a study of cytomegalovirus exposure and HLA in healthy donors (dated by TCRdb to 2016 to 2017). About the investigation overall: In an earlier analysis of 587 of the donors, 276 Gb of sequence data and 117 million unique TCR beta sequences from about 179 million T cells were reported. Alongside the repertoire data, information on donor age, sex, ethnicity and CMV serostatus was compiled. In addition to the first cohort of 650 to 750 subjects, a separate validation cohort of 130 or so different subjects was used. High-throughput TCR immunosequencing, statistical association of individual TCRs with disease status, and machine learning were combined to predict cytomegalovirus infection status. In an earlier analysis of 550 to 700 of the donors, high-throughput TCR beta sequencing was used to judge whether each TCR beta V gene segment behaved as functional or pseudogenic. Among about 410 genotyped donors of the cohort, an average of about 240,000 unique TCR beta nucleotide sequences was sequenced per donor, of which about 19% were non-productive. Of the roughly 400 genotyped donors, approximately 80% were placed in the genetic ancestry cluster associated with self-reported Caucasian donors. HLA typing included class I and class II loci at four-digit resolution. In a later genetic analysis, genome-wide SNP genotypes for about 55% of the roughly 700 donors were used, and that subset was treated as a discovery cohort. The later analysis used no new phenotypic data to find candidate immune exposures, relying instead on TCR beta sequences and their occurrence across donors. The study profiled the T cell repertoires of fewer than 850 subjects by immunosequencing and related them to cytomegalovirus serostatus. To study patterns of TCR occurrence, a later analysis re-analyzed previously published TCR beta repertoires from several hundred donors and added high-resolution HLA genotyping. Roughly 310 gigabases of sequencing data and approximately 93 million unique TCR sequences were included in an early release covering several hundred HLA-typed donors. Because of strong linkage in the cohort, four or five DR-DQ haplotypes were treated as single units for association and clustering. The aim of the study was to test whether cataloging public T cell receptors could identify signatures of past pathogen exposure. All discovery cohort repertoires had been generated on a single sequencing platform. The number of typed donors differed by locus: about 629-640 for A, B, C, DRB1 and DQB1; about 520 for DQA1; some 610 for DPA1; and about 450 for DPB1. Findings and caveats that apply to the study as a whole: According to the authors, the approach could potentially be generalized to other disease states and immunological phenotypes. A later analysis found that most CMV-associated TCR beta chains appeared HLA-restricted, with HLA associations seemingly driven largely by CMV exposure. HLA typing was unavailable for some donors at each locus, so association tests used only the typed subset. Assigning TCR associations to individual alleles was difficult when HLA alleles, especially DR and DQ, strongly co-occurred. Broadly in line with IMGT annotations, most TCR beta V segments showed up in productive rearrangements about 87% or about 30% of the time in an earlier analysis of several hundred of the donors. A later analysis found that TCR association rates varied across HLA loci, with DRB1 alleles showing the most associated TCRs and HLA-C alleles the fewest. Sequencing depth was assumed to be roughly uniform across donors in the presence/absence analyses, though that assumption may not hold. Linkage disequilibrium might explain the correlated functional status among segregating V segments, but an unknown experimental factor could not be excluded. The cohort was sequenced for TCR beta chains only, and without alpha or paired-chain data the features that could be detected were limited. Over 15 rarely observed V segments, including chromosome 9 orphons, were excluded from the earlier analysis of approximately 500 of the donors because counts were too low. For the cohort, immune exposure information was limited to CMV serostatus. According to a later genetic analysis, donors in an Asian-associated ancestry cluster had fewer N-insertions in productive TCRs than the approximately 670-donor mean. The study gave a list of under 200 TCR beta chains associated with cytomegalovirus. A later analysis reported that several top co-occurrence clusters appeared linked to parvovirus B19, influenza, CMV and Epstein-Barr virus. An association between a missense DCLRE1C variant and V-gene and J-gene trimming of TCR beta chains was found in a later genetic analysis and replicated in an independent cohort. A group of highly shared sequence variants was considered likely to be a technical artifact of the sequencing pipeline. A further reported finding was that TCR beta sequences accurately predicted the HLA-A and HLA-B alleles for most subjects in the first cohort. Three of the identified cytomegalovirus-associated TCR beta chains were confirmed in vitro to be specific for cytomegalovirus antigens. Compared with equally common non-associated chains, HLA-associated TCR beta chains in a later analysis were more clonally expanded and had lower generation probabilities. In a later analysis, 16,951 TCR beta sequences were associated with specific HLA alleles at a false discovery rate of 0.05. The 87-base-pair reads could not distinguish some IMGT-functional V segments, including TRBV6-2 and TRBV6-3, so those segments were excluded. Cytomegalovirus status was reported to be diagnosed by the classifier with high specificity and sensitivity in both the original and validation cohorts. Most TCR sequences were seen in very few donors, while some public TCRs were found in many individuals.

Measured from the cysteine to the phenylalanine, the CDR3 is 13 residues long. Only the CDR3 DNA is retained, 39 bases long and in frame from the first base. CDR1 and CDR2, looked up from the germline V gene, are SGHDN and FVKESK. V was cut back by 8 bases and J by 0 bases, leaving a gap of 11 bases between them. The library was generated by the immunoSEQ multiplex PCR assay. For the multiplex PCR, a mixture combining 60 forward primers for TCR Vbeta segments and 13 reverse primers for TCR Jbeta segments was used. Amplification of the CDR3 region of rearranged TCR beta genes was performed with a multiplex PCR assay on genomic DNA. On the Illumina HiSeq System, the amplified TCR beta libraries were sequenced as 87-base-pair reads. As for the original processing: A later analysis tallied 75 million to 95 million unique TCR beta chains across the approximately 670 repertoires, and 10 million to 11 million of those chains were shared by two or more donors. To remove PCR and sequencing errors, raw reads were error-corrected and collapsed into unique sequences using a nearest-neighbor algorithm that merged closely related sequences. CDR3 sequences were aligned to IMGT reference sequences to assign V, D and J gene segments. For a sequence to be retained, at least a six-nucleotide match to both a V gene segment and a J gene segment was required. Rearrangements were classified as productive when the CDR3 lacked stop codons and remained in frame with V and J, and all other rearrangements were classified as non-productive. Following IMGT convention, CDR3 was defined as the stretch from the second conserved V-encoded cysteine up to the conserved J-encoded phenylalanine. Sequences without an unambiguous match to a single V gene segment were excluded from the earlier analysis of 500 to 700 of the donors. In an earlier analysis of 450 to 750 of the donors, a V segment was called functional when productive rearrangements were above 56.7%, and segregating when the standard deviation between donors exceeded 5%. To diagnose cytomegalovirus status from the catalog of TCR beta chain sequences, a statistical classification framework was built. In a later analysis, TCR nucleotide sequences were compared against IMGT/GENE-DB human TR gene sequences so that V and J genes could be assigned. The TCRdist pipeline was used in a later analysis to assign CDR3 sequences and most-parsimonious VDJ recombination scenarios. In a later analysis, each TCR beta chain was defined by its CDR3 amino acid sequence together with its V-gene family, and reads without a unique V-gene family were excluded. To address suspected cross-contamination and a sequencing artifact, a later analysis removed around 590 highly shared, low-generation-probability nucleotide sequences. In a later analysis, a clonal expansion index for each public chain was calculated from normalized within-repertoire ranks of inferred template counts. Generation probabilities in a later analysis came from a VDJ recombination model fitted to out-of-frame rearrangements, and those results were checked against IGoR. In a later analysis, TCR-TCR, TCR-HLA and TCR-CMV co-occurrence was scored with hypergeometric tests, and a repertoire-size bias correction was applied to TCR pairs. To estimate false discovery rates, a later analysis permuted the HLA or CMV assignments 20 times. In a later analysis, co-occurring TCRs were grouped using DBSCAN, and TCRdist sequence similarity was added for clustering within HLA-allele-positive subsets. Repertoires with fewer than 30,000 or more than 120,000 public chains, plus five repertoires with anomalous nucleotide sharing, were excluded from co-occurrence clustering. TCRdb mirrors the immuneACCESS table, restricted to in-frame sequences. Some clones are absent from its copies; in checked studies, under half trace to an unresolved V gene, and the reason for the others is unknown. That table furnishes V, J and clone size, whereas the DNA furnished D and trimming. The sample records around 71,000 clones, about two thirds of which are singletons. More than 5% of the sample rests with the top ten.

The cohort comprised fewer than 750 healthy bone marrow donors. At the time of sampling, all cohort members were nominally healthy, though unrecorded immune exposures were likely present. The donor was CMV seropositive and was included in the group of some 290 seropositive cohort members. A peripheral blood sample was provided by each donor, and peripheral blood mononuclear cells were used for TCR beta sequencing. Genomic DNA was extracted from the blood cell samples with the Qiagen DNeasy Blood Extraction Kit. Concerning this clone: Its antigen specificity is not known. No qualities accompany the bases; no much larger clone lies one base away.

Material: PBMCs. The chain is encoded by TRBV14 joined to TRBJ2-7, with TRBD1 as a weak D call on 6 bases. The clonotype was recovered from a man between 25 and 39 years old in good health and CMV-seropositive. Read as DNA, the sequence is TGTGCCAGCCAGCAACAGGGCTCCTACGAGCAGTACTTC. It specifies CASQQQGSYEQYF.